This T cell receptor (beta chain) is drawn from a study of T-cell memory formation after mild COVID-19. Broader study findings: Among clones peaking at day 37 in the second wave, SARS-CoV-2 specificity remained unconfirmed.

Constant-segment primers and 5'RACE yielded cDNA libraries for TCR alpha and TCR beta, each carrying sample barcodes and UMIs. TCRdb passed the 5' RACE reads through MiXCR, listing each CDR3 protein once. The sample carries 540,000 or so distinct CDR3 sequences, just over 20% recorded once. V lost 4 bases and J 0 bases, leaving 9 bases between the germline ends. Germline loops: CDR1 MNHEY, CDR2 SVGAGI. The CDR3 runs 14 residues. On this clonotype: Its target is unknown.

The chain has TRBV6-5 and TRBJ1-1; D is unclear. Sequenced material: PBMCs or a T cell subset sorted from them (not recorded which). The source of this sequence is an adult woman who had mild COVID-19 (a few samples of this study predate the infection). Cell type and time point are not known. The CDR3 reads CASSSDGVNTEAFF. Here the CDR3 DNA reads TGTGCCAGCAGTTCGGATGGTGTGAACACTGAAGCTTTCTTT.